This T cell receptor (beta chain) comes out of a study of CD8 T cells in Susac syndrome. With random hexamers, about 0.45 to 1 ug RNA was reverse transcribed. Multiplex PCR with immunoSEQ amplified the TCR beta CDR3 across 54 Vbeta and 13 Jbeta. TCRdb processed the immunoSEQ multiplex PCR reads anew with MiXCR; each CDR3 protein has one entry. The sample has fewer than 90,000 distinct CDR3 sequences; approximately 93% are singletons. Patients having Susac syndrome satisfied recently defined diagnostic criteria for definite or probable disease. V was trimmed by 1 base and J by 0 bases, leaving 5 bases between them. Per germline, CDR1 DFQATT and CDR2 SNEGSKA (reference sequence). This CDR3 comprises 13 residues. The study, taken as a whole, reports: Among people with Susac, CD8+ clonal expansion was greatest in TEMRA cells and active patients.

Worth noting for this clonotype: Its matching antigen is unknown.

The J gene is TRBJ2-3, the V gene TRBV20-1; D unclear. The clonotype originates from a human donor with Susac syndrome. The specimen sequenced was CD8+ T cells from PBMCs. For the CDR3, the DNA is TGCAGTGCTAGAGGCAGGAGCACAGATACGCAGTATTTT. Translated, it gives CSARGRSTDTQYF.